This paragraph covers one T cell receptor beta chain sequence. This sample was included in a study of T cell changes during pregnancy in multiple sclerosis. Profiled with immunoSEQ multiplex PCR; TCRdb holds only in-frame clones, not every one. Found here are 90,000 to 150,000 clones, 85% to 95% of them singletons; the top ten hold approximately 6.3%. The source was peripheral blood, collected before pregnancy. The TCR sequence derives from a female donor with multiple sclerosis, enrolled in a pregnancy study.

In nucleotides, the CDR3 is TGTGCCATCAGGGGACAGGAGAACACTGAAGCTTTCTTT. The encoded protein is CAIRGQENTEAFF. The chain combines TRBV10-3 with TRBJ1-1, with TRBD1 matching 8 bases. V lost 6 bases and J lost 1; bases outside the gene matches: 1. Germline CDR1 reads ENHRY; CDR2 reads SYGVKD. This CDR3 contains 13 residues.